The 7 T cell receptor beta chains in this list originate from one sample, sequenced in a study of blood T cell repertoires in COVID-19. This table comes from immunoSEQ multiplex PCR, and its TCRdb copy is limited to in-frame clones, with some not included. The table has 92,000 or so clones, more than 70% seen once; the top ten hold over 0.35%. The specimen was peripheral blood. The receptors shown here come from a man aged 55 to 69 with acute or convalescent COVID-19.

The V call is TRBV7-9, the J call TRBJ2-1; D may be TRBD1 (5 bases). Germline assignment: CDR1 SEHNR and CDR2 FQNEAQ (reference sequence). V was pared by 2 bases and J by 11 bases, with 10 bases between. This CDR3 has 12 amino acids. CDR3 sequence reads: CASSLLGHQQFF. The DNA for the CDR3 is TGTGCCAGCAGCTTATTGGGGCATCAGCAGTTCTTC.

The CDR3 DNA is TGCGCCAGCAGCTTGGGGCCTAGCGGTCGTTACAATGAGCAGTTCTTC. Amino acid sequence: CASSLGPSGRYNEQFF. The chain has TRBV5-1 and TRBJ2-1, with TRBD2 matching over 7 bases. Trimming at V came to 0 bases and at J to 4 bases, leaving 7 bases not matched to a gene. Per germline, CDR1 SGHRS and CDR2 YFSETQ. There are 16 residues in the CDR3. Complete variable domain (other parts from reference TRBV5-1 and TRBJ2-1): KAGVTQTPRYLIKTRGQQVTLSCSPISGHRSVSWYQQTPGQGLQFLFEYFSETQRNKGNFPGRFSGRQFSNSRSEMNVSTLELGDSALYLCASSLGPSGRYNEQFFGPGTRLTVL.

V gene TRBV5-1 combines with J gene TRBJ2-1, with 11 bases matching TRBD2. CDR1 and CDR2 (germline): SGHRS, YFSETQ. V lost 6 bases, J lost 4 bases, and 6 bases stayed unmatched. This CDR3 is 15 amino acids long. Here the CDR3 reads CASTPLAGGYNEQFF. CDR3 DNA: TGCGCCAGCACCCCCTTAGCGGGAGGGTACAATGAGCAGTTCTTC. Combining the CDR3 with reference TRBV5-1 and TRBJ2-1 gives the whole variable domain KAGVTQTPRYLIKTRGQQVTLSCSPISGHRSVSWYQQTPGQGLQFLFEYFSETQRNKGNFPGRFSGRQFSNSRSEMNVSTLELGDSALYLCASTPLAGGYNEQFFGPGTRLTVL.

As to this clone: This CDR3 is also generated by other DNA sequences in the sample. The chain carries TRBV27 and TRBJ1-6; D call uncertain. V was trimmed by 2 bases and J by 7 bases, leaving 6 bases between them. Germline CDR1 MNHEY, CDR2 SMNVEV (reference sequence). CDR3 length equals 13 residues. In nucleotides, the CDR3 is TGTGCCAGCAGTTTACGCGAGAATTCACCCCTCCACTTT. Residues: CASSLRENSPLHF.

The rearrangement links TRBV7-9 to TRBJ1-2; TRBD1 aligns across 10 bases. The germline CDR1 and CDR2 sequences are SEHNR and FQNEAQ (reference sequence). V lost 6 bases to trimming and J lost 1 base; unmatched junction nucleotides: 8. The CDR3 contains 16 residues. CDR3 residues: CASRPMGTGVNYGYTF. The CDR3 DNA is TGTGCCAGCAGACCGATGGGGACAGGGGTTAACTATGGCTACACCTTC. Filled out from reference TRBV7-9 and TRBJ1-2, the complete variable domain reads DTGVSQNPRHKITKRGQNVTFRCDPISEHNRLYWYRQTLGQGPEFLTYFQNEAQLEKSRLLSDRFSAERPKGSFSTLEIQRTEQGDSAMYLCASRPMGTGVNYGYTFGSGTRLTVV.

This clone was picked up one time. The chain joins TRBV29-1 to TRBJ1-1; no clear D. Germline-derived CDR1 and CDR2 are SQVTM and ANQGSEA. V gave up 0 bases and J gave up 1 base, with 6 bases separating them. This CDR3 comprises 13 residues. The chain's CDR3 is CSVEDLPNTEAFF. Written as DNA, the CDR3 is TGCAGCGTTGAAGATCTCCCGAACACTGAAGCTTTCTTT.

This chain uses TRBV19 with TRBJ1-5; D possibly corresponds to TRBD1 (5 bases). This CDR3 is built from 14 residues. The germline V and J ends were trimmed by 6 bases and 0 bases, with 9 bases remaining between them. Per the germline V gene, CDR1 is LNHDA and CDR2 is SQIVND (reference sequence). DNA for the CDR3: TGTGCCAGTAGCCCGACAGTTAGCAATCAGCCCCAGCATTTT. This sequence encodes CASSPTVSNQPQHF.